The rows below give T cell receptor beta chains drawn from one sample of a study of blood T cell repertoires in COVID-19. The data were produced by immunoSEQ multiplex PCR, yet TCRdb's version contains in-frame clones alone and is incomplete. The sample contains some 210,000 clones, around 90% of which appear only once. The sequenced sample was peripheral blood. These TCRs come from a man aged 55 to 70 with COVID-19, enrolled during active disease. The CDR3 runs from the conserved cysteine through the conserved F or W. D genes are given only for firm matches. Not every row has a clone size; where given, it reads once, few, many or a size class.

d_gene	v_gene	j_gene	abundance	CDR3nt	CDR3aa
NA	TRBV15	TRBJ2-2	NA	TGTGCCACCAGCAGAGAGCAGACAAACACCGGGGAGCTGTTTTTT	CATSREQTNTGELFF
NA	TRBV5-8	TRBJ2-5	NA	TGTGCCAGCAGCCGCGGAACCAACGTGGTCGAAGAGACCCAGTACTTC	CASSRGTNVVEETQYF
TRBD1	TRBV7-2	TRBJ1-3	once	TGTGCCAGCAGCACTGATTCAGGGGGCAGTGGAAACACCATATATTTT	CASSTDSGGSGNTIYF
NA	TRBV5-1	TRBJ1-2	NA	TGCGCCAGCAGCCAATCAACTTCGGGAGGCAGCTATGGCTACACCTTC	CASSQSTSGGSYGYTF
NA	TRBV2	TRBJ1-1	NA	TGTGCCAGCAGGGACAGCAGGGGAGTACCTGAAGCTTTCTTT	CASRDSRGVPEAFF
TRBD1	TRBV7-2	TRBJ1-5	NA	TGTGCCAGCAGCCCCCGGACAGGGACGGATCAGCCCCAGCATTTT	CASSPRTGTDQPQHF
NA	TRBV3-1/TRBV3-2	TRBJ1-1	NA	TGTGCCAGCAGCCTCTCCGGGACACGGACGAGTCACACTGAAGCTTTCTTT	CASSLSGTRTSHTEAFF
NA	TRBV24-1	TRBJ2-6	NA	TGTGCCACCAGTGACAAGATCAGGGATGGGGCCAACGTCCTGACTTTC	CATSDKIRDGANVLTF
TRBD1	TRBV11-3	TRBJ2-2	once	TGTGCCAGCAGCTTAACCACAGGGGTCGGATCGAACACCGGGGAGCTGTTTTTT	CASSLTTGVGSNTGELFF
TRBD2	TRBV18	TRBJ2-1	NA	TGTGCCAGCTCACCAAGACTAGCGGGCGGACCCGACTCCTACAATGAGCAGTTCTTC	CASSPRLAGGPDSYNEQFF
NA	TRBV5-5	TRBJ1-2	NA	TGTGCCAGCAGATTTCCGGGAGCCAACTATGGCTACACCTTC	CASRFPGANYGYTF
TRBD1	TRBV14	TRBJ1-5	NA	TGTGCCAGCAGCCAAGACCAGACAGGGTCTAAGCATTTT	CASSQDQTGSKHF
TRBD1	TRBV9	TRBJ1-6	NA	TGTGCCAGCAGCGCGCGGGGACAGGGGCTAACACCCCTCCACTTT	CASSARGQGLTPLHF